Following are 4 T cell receptor beta chains from one sample sequenced in a study of T cell repertoires in cytomegalovirus infection. For these TCRs, the target antigens are not known. TCRdb processed the reads anew with MiXCR; each CDR3 protein has one entry. Of about 69,000 distinct CDR3 sequences listed, around 30% are singletons. The input for sequencing was CD8+ T cells from cultured PBMCs, taken from culture after CMV antigen stimulation. The source is a human donor in good health (CMV status not recorded). Some clones in this sample may be carry-over from other donors' samples.

This rearrangement joins TRBV27 to TRBJ2-7, with 10 bases fitting TRBD1. CDR3 length: 14 amino acids. V lost 9 bases to trimming and J lost 7 bases; unmatched junction nucleotides: 12. Per germline, CDR1 MNHEY and CDR2 SMNVEV (reference sequence). CDR3 sequence: CASYPRGTGVEQYF. Here the CDR3 DNA reads TGTGCCAGTTACCCCCGCGGGACAGGGGTTGAGCAGTACTTC.

V usage is TRBV20-1 and J usage is TRBJ2-3; weak D call: TRBD2 (6 bases). V shed 6 bases and J shed 2 bases, with 15 bases lying between them. The length of the CDR3 is 14 residues. Germline V gives CDR1 DFQATT, CDR2 SNEGSKA (reference sequence). DNA for the CDR3: TGCAGTGCCCCGACCGGGAGCCACACAGATACGCAGTATTTT. Translating it yields CSAPTGSHTDTQYF.

CDR3 coding DNA: TGTGCCAGTAGTATTAAGGCGGGCGATGAGCAGTTCTTC. This codes for CASSIKAGDEQFF. The chain has TRBV19 and TRBJ2-1, with D possibly TRBD2 on 5 matching bases. From germline, CDR1 is LNHDA and CDR2 SQIVND (reference sequence). This CDR3 has 13 amino acids. The ends were cut back, 3 bases at V and 8 bases at J, with 11 bases in the middle.

The V gene is TRBV6-1, the J gene TRBJ1-1, with TRBD1 matching over 8 bases. The J segment lost 11 bases and the V segment lost 5 bases, leaving 10 bases of the junction unmatched. CDR1 is MNHNS, CDR2 SASEGT, per germline. This CDR3 is built from 13 residues. The CDR3 loop reads CASSMDRARGAFF. The CDR3 bases are TGTGCCAGCAGTATGGACAGGGCGCGCGGGGCTTTCTTT.